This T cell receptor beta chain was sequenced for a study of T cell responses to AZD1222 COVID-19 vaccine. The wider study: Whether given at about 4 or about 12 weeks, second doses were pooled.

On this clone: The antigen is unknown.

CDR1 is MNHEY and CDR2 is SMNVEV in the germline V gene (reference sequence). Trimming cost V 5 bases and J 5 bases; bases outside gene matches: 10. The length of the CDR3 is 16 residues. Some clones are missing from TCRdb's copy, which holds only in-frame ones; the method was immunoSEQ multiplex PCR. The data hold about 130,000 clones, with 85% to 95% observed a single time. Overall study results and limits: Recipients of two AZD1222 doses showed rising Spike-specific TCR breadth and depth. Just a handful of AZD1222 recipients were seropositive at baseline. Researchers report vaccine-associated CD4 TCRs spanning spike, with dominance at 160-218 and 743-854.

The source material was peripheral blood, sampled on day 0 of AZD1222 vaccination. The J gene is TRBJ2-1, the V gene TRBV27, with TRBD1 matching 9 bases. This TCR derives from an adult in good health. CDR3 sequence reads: CASSGRWDRANNEQFF. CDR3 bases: TGTGCCAGCAGTGGCAGGTGGGACAGGGCCAACAATGAGCAGTTCTTC.